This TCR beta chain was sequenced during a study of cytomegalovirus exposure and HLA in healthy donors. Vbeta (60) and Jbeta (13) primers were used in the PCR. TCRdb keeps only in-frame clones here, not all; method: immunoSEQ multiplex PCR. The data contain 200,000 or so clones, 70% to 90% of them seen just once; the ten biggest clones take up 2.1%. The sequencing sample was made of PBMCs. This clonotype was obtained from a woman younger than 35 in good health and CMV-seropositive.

CDR3 protein: CASSLNLAGAKTQYF. CDR3 bases: TGTGCCAGCAGCTTGAATCTAGCGGGGGCAAAGACCCAGTACTTC. V and J are TRBV5-4 and TRBJ2-5; TRBD2 aligns across 10 bases. The CDR3 has 15 residues. V lost 1 base, J lost 6 bases, and 6 bases stayed unmatched. CDR1 is SGHNT and CDR2 is YYREEE in the germline V gene (reference sequence).